Listed here are 15 T cell receptor beta chains from one sample, sequenced in a study of T-cell memory formation after mild COVID-19 (dated by TCRdb to the early 2020s). Library preparation employed 5' RACE. The sample was run on an Illumina NovaSeq 6000. TCRdb passed the public sequencing reads through fastp at Q25 and MiXCR, retaining productive beta sequences. Rows are combined by CDR3 protein, so each entry shows the most common genes and DNA. The sample data list over 120,000 distinct CDR3 sequences, and approximately 25% of these were observed just once. The ten largest clones represent around 22% of the sample. Sequencing used PBMCs or a T cell subset sorted from them (not recorded which). Receptors originate from an adult woman who had mild COVID-19 (a few samples of this study predate the infection). The sample titles of this study are shuffled in the database, so cell type and time point are left out; the donor was told from shared clones.

This clonotype has just a few counts. The chain links TRBV12-3 or TRBV12-4 to TRBJ2-3; D assignment may be TRBD1 or TRBD2 (5 bases each). This CDR3 spans 15 amino acids. Trimming stripped 3 bases from V and 2 bases from J, with 12 bases between. CDR3 region: CASSFGAAHTDTQYF. DNA for the CDR3: TGTGCCAGCAGTTTCGGGGCAGCGCACACAGATACGCAGTATTTT.

The sample holds many counts of this clonotype. The rearrangement links TRBV5-1 to TRBJ2-7, with a possible D match to TRBD2 (5 bases). The V end was cut by 4 bases, the J end by 2 bases, with 10 bases between. The CDR3 totals 13 residues. Looked up from germline, CDR1 is SGHRS and CDR2 is YFSETQ. The chain's CDR3 is CASSPGLAYEQYF. Written as DNA, the CDR3 is TGCGCCAGCAGCCCAGGACTGGCCTACGAGCAGTACTTC. The whole variable domain, remainder taken from reference TRBV5-1 and TRBJ2-7, is KAGVTQTPRYLIKTRGQQVTLSCSPISGHRSVSWYQQTPGQGLQFLFEYFSETQRNKGNFPGRFSGRQFSNSRSEMNVSTLELGDSALYLCASSPGLAYEQYFGPGTRLTVT.

The CDR3 nucleotides read TGTGCCAGCAGCTTGGCCTTAAAAGGTTCCTACGAGCAGTACTTC. Encoded protein: CASSLALKGSYEQYF. The J gene is TRBJ2-7, the V gene TRBV5-5; D gene unclear. V lost 0 bases to trimming and J lost 1 base, with 11 bases between them. The CDR3 has 15 residues. Germline-derived CDR1 and CDR2 are SGHKS and YYEKEE (reference sequence).

This clonotype was detected once. The chain recombines TRBV10-3 with TRBJ2-3; 10 bases agree with TRBD1. V lost 2 bases to trimming and J lost 3 bases; unmatched junction nucleotides: 2. The CDR3 is 15 residues long. The V gene's germline CDR1 is ENHRY and CDR2 SYGVKD. The CDR3 sequence: CAISEPGQGTDTQYF. Here the CDR3 DNA reads TGTGCCATCAGTGAGCCGGGACAGGGGACAGATACGCAGTATTTT.

In its sample, this clonotype was seen a few times. This chain links TRBV15 with TRBJ1-4, with D possibly TRBD1 on 5 matching bases. CDR1 is LNHNV, CDR2 YYDKDF, per germline (reference sequence). This CDR3 comprises 19 residues. V was shortened by 0 bases and J by 6 bases, with 23 bases between the two germline ends. For the CDR3, the DNA is TGTGCCACCAGCAGAGAAGCGCGACTATTAATCCTAGGGGATGAAAAACTGTTTTTT. Protein sequence: CATSREARLLILGDEKLFF.

The chain combines TRBV5-1 with TRBJ2-5; 13 positions match TRBD2. The V and J ends lost 3 bases and 4 bases, in that order; junction bases with no gene match: 3. In germline, CDR1 is SGHRS, CDR2 YFSETQ. The CDR3 has 15 amino acids. This CDR3 reads CASSSGLAGAETQYF. The CDR3 DNA reads TGCGCCAGCAGCTCAGGACTAGCGGGAGCAGAGACCCAGTACTTC.

The chain uses TRBV19 and TRBJ1-2, with 7 bases matching TRBD1. Germline V gene data show CDR1 as LNHDA and CDR2 as SQIVND (reference sequence). The CDR3 sequence is 14 residues long. V lost 3 bases and J lost 5; bases outside the gene matches: 6. CDR3 DNA: TGTGCCAGTAGTATGGGACAGTCAGTTTATGGCTACACCTTC. It codes for CASSMGQSVYGYTF.

The chain employs TRBV6-2 or TRBV6-3 and TRBJ2-5; no clear D gene. CDR3 size: 17 residues. The V gene lost 0 bases and the J gene lost 0 bases, with 14 bases spanning the gap. CDR1 and CDR2 from the germline V gene are MNHEY and SVGEGT. CDR3 nucleotides: TGTGCCAGCAGTTACTCTTACCCGGACGAGAACCAAGAGACCCAGTACTTC. Its protein is CASSYSYPDENQETQYF.

This clonotype was counted a few times. V and J are TRBV12-3 or TRBV12-4 and TRBJ2-7; D gene uncertain. Deletions cut 5 bases from V and 6 bases from J, with 8 bases between. This CDR3 region has 11 residues. CDR3 DNA: TGTGCCAGCAGTGCCGGTTCCGAGCAGTACTTC. Residues: CASSAGSEQYF.

This clonotype was seen a single time. This chain uses TRBV4-1 with TRBJ2-7; 7 nucleotides line up with TRBD2. The CDR3 covers 15 residues. The ends lost 5 bases at V and 0 bases at J; junction bases unmatched: 7. The germline gives CDR1 MGHRA, CDR2 YSYEKL. The CDR3 DNA reads TGCGCCAGCAGCTTAAGCGGGGTACCCTCCTACGAGCAGTACTTC. Amino acid sequence: CASSLSGVPSYEQYF.

V gene TRBV3-1 combines with J gene TRBJ2-2, with 7 bases fitting TRBD2. CDR3 length: 16 residues. With 1 base clipped from V and 7 bases from J, the junction kept 9 bases outside the gene matches. Germline assignment: CDR1 LGHDT and CDR2 YNNKEL (reference sequence). The CDR3 sequence: CASSQAVRELDGELFF. CDR3 coding DNA: TGTGCCAGCAGCCAAGCTGTGCGGGAGTTAGACGGGGAGCTGTTTTTT.

The rearrangement links TRBV12-3 or TRBV12-4 to TRBJ1-2; no clear D. The CDR3 spans 11 residues. The ends were cut back, 3 bases at V and 8 bases at J, with 7 bases in the middle. The CDR3 region is CASSFPGGYTF. The CDR3 nucleotides are TGTGCCAGCAGTTTCCCCGGGGGCTACACCTTC.

This clonotype was counted only a few times. V gene TRBV4-1 combines with J gene TRBJ1-6; 8 bases map to TRBD1. The trim removed 3 bases at V and 7 bases at J, leaving 5 bases unmatched. This CDR3 region has 15 residues. CDR1 is MGHRA and CDR2 is YSYEKL in the germline V gene. In nucleotides, the CDR3 is TGCGCCAGCAGCCACGCCGGACAGGGAAATTCACCCCTCCACTTT. This codes for CASSHAGQGNSPLHF.

This clonotype was seen more than once but under ten times. The V gene is TRBV24-1, the J gene TRBJ2-3, with 14 nucleotides matching TRBD2. CDR3 length equals 15 residues. After removal of 10 bases from V and 5 bases from J, the junction contained 7 bases not matched to a gene. Per germline, CDR1 KGHDR and CDR2 SFDVKD. The CDR3 DNA sequence: TGTGCCACTCGGACTAGCGGGGGGCCGGGAGATACGCAGTATTTT. This sequence encodes CATRTSGGPGDTQYF.

This clonotype occurred once. The J gene is TRBJ2-7, the V gene TRBV15; D gene ambiguous. The CDR3 runs 12 residues. CDR1 is LNHNV, CDR2 YYDKDF, per germline (reference sequence). Trimming cost V 3 bases and J 6 bases, with 9 bases left between them. CDR3 loop: CATSSPSLEQYF. Written as DNA, the CDR3 is TGTGCCACCAGCAGCCCCTCACTCGAGCAGTACTTC.